Below, 7 T cell receptor beta chains from the same sample are listed, as sequenced in a study of blood T cells in healthy people across ages. Alongside a J-beta primer mix, a sample-barcoded 5' primer served in a second PCR lasting about 6 to 11 cycles. TCRdb itself ran the 5' RACE reads through MiXCR, one entry per CDR3 protein. The table lists more than 900,000 distinct CDR3 sequences, under 30% of them singletons. This same sample was also taken into another study, of T cells of mothers and their children.

Material: blood. The source is a girl aged 2 to 9 in good health.

This chain links TRBV12-3 or TRBV12-4 with TRBJ2-4; D might be TRBD1 or TRBD2, each matching 5 bases. This CDR3 comprises 14 residues. Trimming stripped 4 bases from V and 6 bases from J, with 13 bases between. The CDR3 region is CASSYSGAVNIQYF. The DNA for the CDR3 is TGTGCCAGCAGTTATTCCGGGGCAGTAAACATTCAGTACTTC.

This sequence joins TRBV9 and TRBJ2-5, with D possibly matching TRBD1 (6 bases). CDR1 and CDR2 from the germline V gene are SGDLS and YYNGEE. The CDR3 has 13 amino acids. Trimming shortened V by 3 bases and J by 5 bases, and 11 bases separated the two germline ends. The CDR3 loop is CASSAGADETQYF. In nucleotides, the CDR3 is TGTGCCAGCAGCGCAGGGGCGGACGAGACCCAGTACTTC.

The chain has TRBV7-9 and TRBJ2-5; no clear D gene. The V gene lost 1 base and the J gene lost 3 bases, with 21 bases spanning the gap. In germline, CDR1 is SEHNR, CDR2 FQNEAQ (reference sequence). The CDR3 has 18 residues. The CDR3 here is CASSLGWIGRRKKETQYF. The CDR3, as DNA: TGTGCCAGCAGCTTAGGATGGATAGGTCGGCGGAAGAAAGAGACCCAGTACTTC.

This sequence joins TRBV27 and TRBJ2-5; D call uncertain. Germline V gene sequence: CDR1 MNHEY, CDR2 SMNVEV (reference sequence). This CDR3 spans 13 amino acids. V gave up 2 bases and J gave up 5 bases, with 9 bases separating them. This CDR3 is CASSLGLTETQYF. The CDR3 coding sequence is TGTGCCAGCAGTTTAGGGCTGACGGAGACCCAGTACTTC.

This clonotype was recorded a few times. This chain connects TRBV4-3 to TRBJ2-3; tentatively, D is TRBD2 (5 bases). Trimming left V 2 bases short and J 8 bases short, with 17 bases between. The length of the CDR3 is 15 residues. From germline, CDR1 is LGHNA and CDR2 YSLEER. The DNA of the CDR3 is TGCGCCAGCAGCCAATCCGGGGTGGGTTCAGGTACGCAGTATTTT. This translates into CASSQSGVGSGTQYF.

The chain is built from TRBV19 and TRBJ2-6; D is unresolved. Deletions cut 1 base from V and 2 bases from J, with 9 bases between. The CDR3 length is 16 residues. CDR1 LNHDA and CDR2 SQIVND come from the germline V gene (reference sequence). The CDR3: CASSIGSLAGANVLTF. The CDR3 region has the DNA TGTGCCAGTAGTATAGGCAGCCTCGCTGGGGCCAACGTCCTGACTTTC.

The chain has TRBV12-3 or TRBV12-4 and TRBJ1-2; D not resolved. The ends were cut back, 2 bases at V and 3 bases at J, with 10 bases in the middle. CDR3 length equals 14 residues. The CDR3, as DNA: TGTGCCAGCAGTTTAAGTCGGAGAGACTATGGCTACACCTTC. It is translated as CASSLSRRDYGYTF.